Following are 29 T cell receptor beta chains from one sample sequenced in a study of shared clonotypes between healthy human individuals. Repertoires were generated with immunoSEQ multiplex PCR, while TCRdb's copy carries only in-frame clones and drops some. The sample consists of 850,000 to 1,200,000 clones, roughly 80% of them appearing once. Sequencing was performed on memory CD4+ T cells sorted from blood. The subset was: CD45RA-negative fraction. The receptor source for this set is a man aged 18-30 years in good health.

The chain recombines TRBV18 with TRBJ1-2, with 11 positions matching TRBD1. V dropped 3 bases and J dropped 1; count of bases not matched to a gene: 4. Germline values: CDR1 KGHSH, CDR2 LQKENI. This CDR3 has 16 amino acids. CDR3 DNA sequence: TGTGCCAGCTCACCCCTGGGACAGGGGGTTAACTATGGCTACACCTTC. Amino acids: CASSPLGQGVNYGYTF.

The V and J genes are TRBV7-2 and TRBJ2-7; 7 bases are a match to TRBD2. CDR3 size: 16 residues. Unmatched junction bases numbered 12, after V lost 5 bases and J lost 2 bases. Germline V lookup: CDR1 SGHTA, CDR2 FQGNSA. The CDR3 is CASSPKRASGAYEQYF. The CDR3 DNA is TGTGCCAGCAGCCCAAAGCGGGCTAGCGGAGCCTACGAGCAGTACTTC.

This clone has more than one count but fewer than ten. A read error may explain this, as a much larger clone is one base away. Other DNA variants within this sample encode the same CDR3. The chain is built from TRBV5-6 and TRBJ2-3, with D unclear. The V and J ends lost 1 base and 1 base respectively, with 4 bases between them. This CDR3 contains 13 residues. The germline V gene encodes CDR1 SGHDT and CDR2 YYEEEE. CDR3 sequence (DNA): TGTGCCAGCAGCTTGCTAGGCACAGATACGCAGTATTTT. Its translation is CASSLLGTDTQYF.

This clone was seen only once. The V and J genes are TRBV7-8 and TRBJ1-1; TRBD1 might be the D (5 bases). Deletions cut 3 bases from V and 3 bases from J, with 20 bases between. The CDR3 loop spans 17 amino acids. CDR1 and CDR2 (germline): SGHVS, FQNEAQ. CDR3 coding DNA: TGTGCCAGCAGCTTCGCCGGGACCGGGGCATGGGACACTGAAGCTTTCTTT. As protein: CASSFAGTGAWDTEAFF.

V and J are TRBV5-6 and TRBJ2-7; the match to TRBD1 covers 9 bases. This CDR3 contains 13 residues. CDR1 is SGHDT, CDR2 YYEEEE, per germline. The V gene end was trimmed by 5 bases and the J gene end by 3 bases; junction bases not matched to a gene: 3. CDR3 sequence (DNA): TGTGCCAGCAGGGCGACAGGGGGCTACGAGCAGTACTTC. The encoded protein is CASRATGGYEQYF.

The V and J genes are TRBV7-2 and TRBJ2-5; D remains ambiguous. CDR1 is SGHTA, CDR2 FQGNSA, per germline. The germline V and J ends were trimmed by 5 bases and 5 bases, with 12 bases remaining between them. This CDR3 has 13 residues. In DNA, the CDR3 is TGTGCCAGCAGCGCCGTAAGGCGGGAGACCCAGTACTTC. The encoded protein is CASSAVRRETQYF.

Notes on this clone: This specimen includes other DNA sequences encoding the same CDR3. The chain uses TRBV30 and TRBJ1-4, with D tentatively TRBD1 (6 bases). This CDR3 region has 14 residues. With 0 bases removed from V and 8 bases from J, the gap between germline ends came to 13 bases. Germline assignment: CDR1 GTSNPN and CDR2 SVGIG (reference sequence). In nucleotides, the CDR3 is TGTGCCTGGAGTGTCGGAGGGGGAGGCGAAAAACTGTTTTTT. Protein sequence: CAWSVGGGGEKLFF.

This chain connects TRBV4-3 to TRBJ2-3, with 8 bases lining up with TRBD2. The junction had 11 bases not matched to a gene; V was cut back by 3 bases and J by 6 bases. Germline V gives CDR1 LGHNA, CDR2 YSLEER. The CDR3 loop spans 16 amino acids. The CDR3 DNA follows: TGCGCCAGCAGCCAGGGACGATACGGGGGGGACGATACGCAGTATTTT. Translation: CASSQGRYGGDDTQYF.

V is TRBV5-5 and J is TRBJ1-3; TRBD1 matches 12 bases. The CDR3 length is 16 residues. V trimming: 0 bases; J trimming: 7 bases; junction bases outside the gene matches: 5. The germline gives CDR1 SGHKS, CDR2 YYEKEE (reference sequence). CDR3 nucleotides: TGTGCCAGCAGCTTGGACGGGACAGGGGGCTTTAACACCATATATTTT. This encodes CASSLDGTGGFNTIYF.

The J gene is TRBJ1-6, the V gene TRBV11-2; TRBD1 might be the D (5 bases). This CDR3 comprises 19 residues. From germline, CDR1 is SGHAT and CDR2 FQNNGV. Trimming removed 0 bases at V and 7 bases at J, with 22 bases between. CDR3 sequence reads: CASSLDVAGKSSRNSPLHF. CDR3 DNA sequence: TGTGCCAGCAGCTTAGATGTGGCAGGGAAAAGCTCTCGGAATTCACCCCTCCACTTT. Filled out from reference TRBV11-2 and TRBJ1-6, the complete variable domain reads EAGVAQSPRYKIIEKRQSVAFWCNPISGHATLYWYQQILGQGPKLLIQFQNNGVVDDSQLPKDRFSAERLKGVDSTLKIQPAKLEDSAVYLCASSLDVAGKSSRNSPLHFGNGTRLTVT.

Ten or more counts support this clone. Other DNA sequences in this sample translate to the same CDR3. The CDR3 loop reads CASSLRQAYTDLPLHF. The CDR3 DNA sequence: TGTGCCAGCAGTTTGAGACAGGCATATACCGATTTACCCCTCCACTTT. The chain combines TRBV28 with TRBJ1-6; possibly TRBD1 for D (6 bases). The CDR3 runs to 16 residues. CDR1 MDHEN and CDR2 SYDVKM come from the germline V gene. V was clipped by 3 bases and J by 12 bases, with 21 bases between them.

The rearrangement joins TRBV5-1 to TRBJ1-1; D remains ambiguous. The V end lost 5 bases, the J end lost 0 bases, and 14 bases lay between the germline ends. CDR3 length: 15 residues. CDR1 and CDR2 from the germline V gene are SGHRS and YFSETQ. As DNA, the CDR3 is TGCGCCAGCAGGGAGGGAGAGAGCATGAACACTGAAGCTTTCTTT. This gives the protein CASREGESMNTEAFF.

The chain joins TRBV6-1 to TRBJ2-1; TRBD2 matches at 9 bases. The CDR3 runs 19 residues. Unmatched junction bases numbered 13, after V lost 4 bases and J lost 0 bases. Germline V lookup: CDR1 MNHNS, CDR2 SASEGT. CDR3 amino acids: CASSATPRTSASSYNEQFF. The CDR3 nucleotides are TGTGCCAGCAGTGCCACACCGAGGACTAGCGCCTCCTCCTACAATGAGCAGTTCTTC.

This chain connects TRBV6-4 to TRBJ2-1; no definite D call. The CDR3 extends over 12 amino acids. Germline V gives CDR1 MRHNA, CDR2 SNTAGT. Trimming removed 4 bases from V and 7 bases from J, with 8 bases in between. CDR3 protein: CASSVGRNEQFF. The CDR3 nucleotides read TGTGCCAGCAGTGTGGGTAGGAATGAGCAGTTCTTC.

V is TRBV6-1 and J is TRBJ1-3; possible D gene TRBD1, 6 bases. V lost 8 bases to trimming and J lost 2 bases, with 13 bases between them. This CDR3 contains 14 residues. Germline CDR1 reads MNHNS; CDR2 reads SASEGT. DNA of the CDR3: TGTGCCAGCTCGAGGGGGAGGCCTGGAAACACCATATATTTT. Amino acids: CASSRGRPGNTIYF.

The J gene is TRBJ2-6, the V gene TRBV28; TRBD1 agrees at 9 bases. With 7 bases clipped from V and 4 bases from J, the junction kept 8 bases outside the gene matches. The CDR3 spans 16 residues. Per the germline V gene, CDR1 is MDHEN and CDR2 is SYDVKM. The CDR3 loop reads CASTLGQGQGANVLTF. CDR3 nucleotides: TGTGCCAGCACCCTAGGACAGGGGCAAGGGGCCAACGTCCTGACTTTC.

The rearrangement joins TRBV7-9 to TRBJ1-1; 7 bases are shared with TRBD1. CDR1 is SEHNR, CDR2 FQNEAQ, per germline (reference sequence). V lost 6 bases to trimming and J lost 11 bases; unmatched junction nucleotides: 6. The CDR3 contains 11 residues. CDR3 protein: CASSDRALAFF. DNA of the CDR3: TGTGCCAGCAGTGACAGGGCCCTCGCTTTCTTT.

The chain is built from TRBV10-3 and TRBJ1-2; D gene unclear. The V gene lost 3 bases and the J gene lost 0 bases, with 11 bases spanning the gap. The CDR3 extends over 15 amino acids. Germline V gives CDR1 ENHRY, CDR2 SYGVKD. The CDR3 DNA reads as TGTGCCATCAGTGAAGAAGGGCGGGCTAACTATGGCTACACCTTC. Its protein product is CAISEEGRANYGYTF.

This sequence joins TRBV19 and TRBJ2-1; 8 nucleotides match TRBD2. V shed 6 bases and J 6 bases; nucleotides not matched to a gene: 10. Germline CDR1 reads LNHDA; CDR2 reads SQIVND (reference sequence). This CDR3 has 15 residues. This chain's CDR3 is CASRDPWTSSNEQFF. In DNA form, the CDR3 reads TGTGCCAGTAGAGACCCCTGGACTAGCTCCAATGAGCAGTTCTTC. The variable domain in full, completed from reference TRBV19 and TRBJ2-1, reads DGGITQSPKYLFRKEGQNVTLSCEQNLNHDAMYWYRQDPGQGLRLIYYSQIVNDFQKGDIAEGYSVSREKKESFPLTVTSAQKNPTAFYLCASRDPWTSSNEQFFGPGTRLTVL.

As regards this clone: In the same sample, other DNA sequences code for this CDR3. V is TRBV28 and J is TRBJ1-6, with 12 positions matching TRBD1. There are 14 residues in the CDR3. Germline CDR1 and CDR2: MDHEN and SYDVKM. V was pared by 6 bases and J by 10 bases, with 4 bases of the junction left unmatched. The CDR3 region has the DNA TGTGCCAGCAGGGGGACAGGGGGCAGATCACCCCTCCACTTT. Translated, it gives CASRGTGGRSPLHF.

There are a few counts of this clone. The V call is TRBV7-3, the J call TRBJ1-2; D is uncertain. Germline lookup yields CDR1 SGHTA and CDR2 FQGTGA. CDR3 length equals 8 residues. The V gene lost 7 bases and the J gene lost 8 bases, with 2 bases spanning the gap. The CDR3 bases are TGTGCCAGCAAAGGCTACACCTTC. It is translated as CASKGYTF. The full variable domain, in which reference TRBV7-3 and TRBJ1-2 provide the parts outside the CDR3, is GAGVSQTPSNKVTEKGKYVELRCDPISGHTALYWYRQSLGQGPEFLIYFQGTGAADDSGLPNDRFFAVRPEGSVSTLKIQRTERGDSAVYLCASKGYTFGSGTRLTVV.

The V and J genes are TRBV5-5 and TRBJ2-7; a possible D gene is TRBD2 (5 bases). Germline V lookup: CDR1 SGHKS, CDR2 YYEKEE (reference sequence). The germline V and J ends were trimmed by 0 bases and 2 bases, with 12 bases remaining between them. The CDR3 length is 15 residues. CDR3: CASSLGTVSTYEQYF. DNA for the CDR3: TGTGCCAGCAGCTTGGGGACTGTCTCTACCTACGAGCAGTACTTC.

The chain employs TRBV11-2 and TRBJ2-5; 13 nucleotides match TRBD2. The V gene end was trimmed by 7 bases and the J gene end by 2 bases; junction bases not matched to a gene: 7. In germline, CDR1 is SGHAT, CDR2 FQNNGV. This CDR3 has 16 residues. This CDR3 is CASTWTSGSGQETQYF. The CDR3 bases are TGTGCCAGCACCTGGACTAGCGGGAGCGGGCAAGAGACCCAGTACTTC.

As regards this clone: Other DNA sequences of this sample code for an identical CDR3. The V gene is TRBV9, the J gene TRBJ2-5, with 7 bases fitting TRBD2. Germline V gene sequence: CDR1 SGDLS, CDR2 YYNGEE. The CDR3 sequence is 14 residues long. V lost 0 bases and J lost 2; bases outside the gene matches: 1. In DNA, the CDR3 is TGTGCCAGCAGCGTAGCGGGAGGACAAGAGACCCAGTACTTC. Protein product: CASSVAGGQETQYF.

For this clone: The same CDR3 is also encoded by other DNA sequences in this sample. The genes are TRBV11-2 and TRBJ1-6, with a possible D match to TRBD1 (5 bases). There are 14 residues in the CDR3. Germline loops: CDR1 SGHAT, CDR2 FQNNGV. V lost 1 base and J lost 7, with 8 bases in between. The CDR3 reads CASSLGGGNSPLHF. CDR3 nucleotides: TGTGCCAGCAGCTTAGGGGGGGGAAATTCACCCCTCCACTTT.

This clone was detected once. The CDR3: CAISESRTGLSYNEQFF. The DNA for the CDR3 is TGTGCCATCAGTGAGTCAAGGACAGGGCTCTCCTACAATGAGCAGTTCTTC. The chain is built from TRBV10-3 and TRBJ2-1, with 8 bases matching TRBD1. Germline assignment: CDR1 ENHRY and CDR2 SYGVKD. J lost 0 bases, V lost 0 bases, and 4 bases had no gene match. This CDR3 is 17 amino acids long.

This clone has a handful of counts. The J gene is TRBJ1-4, the V gene TRBV11-2; D is undetermined. This CDR3 comprises 14 residues. CDR1 and CDR2 (germline): SGHAT, FQNNGV. With 1 base removed from V and 4 bases from J, the gap between germline ends came to 7 bases. In DNA form, the CDR3 reads TGTGCCAGCAGCTTAGGGGGAGTTAATGAAAAACTGTTTTTT. It specifies CASSLGGVNEKLFF.

This clone turned up a few times. This chain joins TRBV7-2 and TRBJ1-6; D remains unclear. The CDR3 extends over 14 amino acids. V lost 2 bases and J 7 bases, leaving 9 bases between the germline ends. Per the germline V gene, CDR1 is SGHTA and CDR2 is FQGNSA. The CDR3 nucleotides read TGTGCCAGCAGCTTATCCATATCGAATTCACCCCTCCACTTT. Amino acid sequence: CASSLSISNSPLHF.

The chain combines TRBV5-4 with TRBJ2-2, with 9 positions matching TRBD1. Germline V gene sequence: CDR1 SGHNT, CDR2 YYREEE (reference sequence). The CDR3 is made up of 15 amino acids. V trimming: 4 bases; J trimming: 3 bases; junction bases outside the gene matches: 4. The CDR3 spells CASSGRDRDTGELFF. The CDR3 nucleotides are TGTGCCAGCAGCGGACGGGACAGGGACACCGGGGAGCTGTTTTTT. The full variable domain, in which reference TRBV5-4 and TRBJ2-2 provide the parts outside the CDR3, is ETGVTQSPTHLIKTRGQQVTLRCSSQSGHNTVSWYQQALGQGPQFIFQYYREEENGRGNFPPRFSGLQFPNYSSELNVNALELDDSALYLCASSGRDRDTGELFFGEGSRLTVL.